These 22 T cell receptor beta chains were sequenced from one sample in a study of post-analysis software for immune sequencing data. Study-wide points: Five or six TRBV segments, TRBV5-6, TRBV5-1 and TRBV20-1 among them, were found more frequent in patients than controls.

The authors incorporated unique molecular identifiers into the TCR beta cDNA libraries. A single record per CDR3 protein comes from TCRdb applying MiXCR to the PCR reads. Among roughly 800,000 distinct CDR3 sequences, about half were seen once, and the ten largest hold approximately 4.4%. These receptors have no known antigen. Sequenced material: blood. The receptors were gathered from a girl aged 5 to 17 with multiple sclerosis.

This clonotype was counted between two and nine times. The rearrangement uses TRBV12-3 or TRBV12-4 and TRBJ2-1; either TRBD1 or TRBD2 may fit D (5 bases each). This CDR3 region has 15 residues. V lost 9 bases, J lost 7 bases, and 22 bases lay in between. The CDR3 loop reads CASTKSGTSRNEQFF. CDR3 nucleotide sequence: TGTGCCAGTACCAAAAGTGGGACCTCACGGAATGAGCAGTTCTTC.

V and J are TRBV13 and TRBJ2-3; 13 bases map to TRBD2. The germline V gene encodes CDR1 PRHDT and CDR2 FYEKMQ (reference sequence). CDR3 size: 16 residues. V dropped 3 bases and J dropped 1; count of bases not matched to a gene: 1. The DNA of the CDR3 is TGTGCCAGCAGCTTTACTAGCGGGAGGGGCACAGATACGCAGTATTTT. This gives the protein CASSFTSGRGTDTQYF.

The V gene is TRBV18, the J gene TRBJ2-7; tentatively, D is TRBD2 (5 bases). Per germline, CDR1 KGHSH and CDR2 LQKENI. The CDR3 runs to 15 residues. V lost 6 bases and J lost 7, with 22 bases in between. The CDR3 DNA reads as TGTGCCAGCTCGACTTCGTTTGAGAGAACGGGGGAGCAGTACTTC. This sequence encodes CASSTSFERTGEQYF.

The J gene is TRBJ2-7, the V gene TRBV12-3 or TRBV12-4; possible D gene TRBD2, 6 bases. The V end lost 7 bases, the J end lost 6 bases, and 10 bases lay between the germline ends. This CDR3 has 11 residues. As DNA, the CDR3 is TGTGCCAGCACCCCCGGGGGCGAGCAGTACTTC. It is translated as CASTPGGEQYF.

The CDR3 region is CASSPGQINEKLFF. The CDR3 DNA sequence: TGTGCCAGTTCCCCGGGACAGATTAATGAAAAACTGTTTTTT. V usage is TRBV19 and J usage is TRBJ1-4; the match to TRBD1 covers 7 bases. J lost 4 bases, V lost 8 bases, and 7 bases had no gene match. Germline V gene data show CDR1 as LNHDA and CDR2 as SQIVND (reference sequence). The CDR3 loop spans 14 amino acids.

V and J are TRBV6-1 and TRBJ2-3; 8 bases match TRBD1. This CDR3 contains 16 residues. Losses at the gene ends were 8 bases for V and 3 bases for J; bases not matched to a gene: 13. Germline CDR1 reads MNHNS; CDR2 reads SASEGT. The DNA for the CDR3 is TGTGCCAGCCAATTTGACCGGGACAGGTTAACAGATACGCAGTATTTT. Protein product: CASQFDRDRLTDTQYF.

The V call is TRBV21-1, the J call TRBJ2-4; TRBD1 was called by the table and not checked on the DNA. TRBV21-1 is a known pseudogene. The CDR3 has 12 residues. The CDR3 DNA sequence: TGTGCCAGCAAGACAGGAAAAAACATTCAGTACTTC. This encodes CASKTGKNIQYF.

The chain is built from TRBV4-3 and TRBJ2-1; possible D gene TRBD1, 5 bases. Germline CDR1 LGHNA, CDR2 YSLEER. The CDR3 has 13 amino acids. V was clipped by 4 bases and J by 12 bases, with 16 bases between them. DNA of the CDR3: TGCGCCAGCAGCCTCGGCCTCCAGGGTGGGCAGTTCTTC. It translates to CASSLGLQGGQFF.

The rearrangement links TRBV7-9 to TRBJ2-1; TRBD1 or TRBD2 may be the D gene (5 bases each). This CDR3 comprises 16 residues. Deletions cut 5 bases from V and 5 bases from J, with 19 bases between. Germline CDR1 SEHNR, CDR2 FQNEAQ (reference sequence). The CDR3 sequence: CASSQGDLGFNNEQFF. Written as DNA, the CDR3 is TGTGCCAGCAGCCAAGGGGACCTAGGGTTTAACAATGAGCAGTTCTTC.

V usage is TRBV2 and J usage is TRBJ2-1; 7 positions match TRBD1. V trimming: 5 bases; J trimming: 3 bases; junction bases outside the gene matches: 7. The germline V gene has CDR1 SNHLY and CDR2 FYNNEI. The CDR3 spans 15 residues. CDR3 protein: CASSPRQGSYNEQFF. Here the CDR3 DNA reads TGTGCCAGCAGTCCACGACAGGGAAGCTACAATGAGCAGTTCTTC.

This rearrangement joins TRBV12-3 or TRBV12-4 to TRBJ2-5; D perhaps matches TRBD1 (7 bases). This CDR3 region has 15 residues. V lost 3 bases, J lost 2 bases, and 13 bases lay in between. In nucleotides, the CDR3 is TGTGCCAGCAGTTTCCGTCAGGGGGGACAAGAGACCCAGTACTTC. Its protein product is CASSFRQGGQETQYF.

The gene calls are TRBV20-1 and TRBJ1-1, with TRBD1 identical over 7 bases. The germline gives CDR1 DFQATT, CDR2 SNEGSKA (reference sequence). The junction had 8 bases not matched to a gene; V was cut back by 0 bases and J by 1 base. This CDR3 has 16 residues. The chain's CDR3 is CSARDVAGGRNTEAFF. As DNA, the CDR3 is TGCAGTGCTAGAGATGTGGCAGGGGGAAGGAACACTGAAGCTTTCTTT.

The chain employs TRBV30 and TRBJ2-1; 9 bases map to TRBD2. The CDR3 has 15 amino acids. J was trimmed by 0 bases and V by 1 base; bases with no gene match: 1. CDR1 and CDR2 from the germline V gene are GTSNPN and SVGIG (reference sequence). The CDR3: CAWSGGRASYNEQFF. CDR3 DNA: TGTGCCTGGAGTGGCGGGAGGGCCTCCTACAATGAGCAGTTCTTC.

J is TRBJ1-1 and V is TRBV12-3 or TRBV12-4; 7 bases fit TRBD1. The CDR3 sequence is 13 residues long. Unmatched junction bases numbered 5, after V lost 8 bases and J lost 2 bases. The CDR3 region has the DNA TGTGCCAGCTGGGGGACAGAAAACACTGAAGCTTTCTTT. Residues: CASWGTENTEAFF.

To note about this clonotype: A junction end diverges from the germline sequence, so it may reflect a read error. CDR3 residues: CANSDPGRGEGYTF. Here the CDR3 DNA reads TGTGCCAACAGTGACCCGGGGAGGGGCGAGGGCTACACCTTC. This rearrangement joins TRBV12-3 or TRBV12-4 to TRBJ1-2, with D tentatively TRBD1 (5 bases). The CDR3 contains 14 residues.

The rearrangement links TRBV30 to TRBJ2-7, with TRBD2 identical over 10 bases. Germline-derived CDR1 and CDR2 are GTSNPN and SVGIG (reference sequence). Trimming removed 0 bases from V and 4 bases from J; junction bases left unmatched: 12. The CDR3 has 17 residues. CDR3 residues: CAWSVRYLAGDPYEQYF. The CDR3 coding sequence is TGTGCCTGGAGTGTTCGATATCTAGCGGGAGATCCGTACGAGCAGTACTTC.

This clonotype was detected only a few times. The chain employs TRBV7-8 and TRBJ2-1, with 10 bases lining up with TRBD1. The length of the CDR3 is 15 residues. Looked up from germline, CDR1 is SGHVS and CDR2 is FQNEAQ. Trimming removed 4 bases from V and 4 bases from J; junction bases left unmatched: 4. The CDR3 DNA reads TGTGCCAGCAGCTGGGGGACAGGGGAATACAATGAGCAGTTCTTC. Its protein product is CASSWGTGEYNEQFF.

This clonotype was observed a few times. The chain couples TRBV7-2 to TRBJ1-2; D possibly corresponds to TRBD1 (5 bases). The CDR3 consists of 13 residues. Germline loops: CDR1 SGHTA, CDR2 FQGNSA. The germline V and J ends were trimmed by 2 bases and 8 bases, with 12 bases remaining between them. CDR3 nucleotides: TGTGCCAGCAGCTTATGGGGGACCCGGGGCTACACCTTC. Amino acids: CASSLWGTRGYTF.

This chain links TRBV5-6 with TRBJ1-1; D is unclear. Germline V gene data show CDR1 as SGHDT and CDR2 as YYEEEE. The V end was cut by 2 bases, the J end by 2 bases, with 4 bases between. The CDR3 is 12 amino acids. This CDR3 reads CASSFDNTEAFF. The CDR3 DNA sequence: TGTGCCAGCAGCTTTGATAACACTGAAGCTTTCTTT.

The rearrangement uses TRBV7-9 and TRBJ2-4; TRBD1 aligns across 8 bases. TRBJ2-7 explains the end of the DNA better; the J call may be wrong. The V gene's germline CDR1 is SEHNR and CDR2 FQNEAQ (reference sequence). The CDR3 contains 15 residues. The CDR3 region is CASSLAGGQGYEQYF. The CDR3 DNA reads TGTGCCAGCAGCTTAGCGGGCGGACAGGGTTACGAGCAGTACTTC.

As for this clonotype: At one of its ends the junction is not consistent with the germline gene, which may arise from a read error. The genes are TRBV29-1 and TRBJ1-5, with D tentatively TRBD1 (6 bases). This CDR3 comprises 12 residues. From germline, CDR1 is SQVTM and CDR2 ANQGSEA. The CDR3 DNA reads TGCAGCGCCGGGGGCCCGAATCGGCCCCAGCATTTT. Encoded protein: CSAGGPNRPQHF.

The CDR3 bases are TGCAGTGCTCCAATTAAGAGCTCCTACAATGAGCAGTTCTTC. The encoded protein is CSAPIKSSYNEQFF. The chain links TRBV20-1 to TRBJ2-1; D gene unclear. Trimming cost V 5 bases and J 0 bases, with 11 bases left between them. Per germline, CDR1 DFQATT and CDR2 SNEGSKA (reference sequence). This CDR3 has 14 amino acids.